The next 10 T cell receptor beta chains were all read from a single sample in a study of beta chain features in type 1 diabetes. Regarding the study as a whole: TCRB CDR3s from Type 1 diabetes patients were moderately but significantly shorter in all four CD4+ subsets.

Since all of the isolated RNA was reverse transcribed, expressed TCRB transcripts were what got sequenced. Here immunoSEQ multiplex PCR was the method, and the copy in TCRdb shows in-frame clones only, minus some. The table lists about 340,000 clones, around 8.5% of them singletons, with more than 0.8% in the top ten. Their specific antigens are unknown. What was sequenced was central memory CD4+ T cells from blood. The source is a man younger than 40 with type 1 diabetes.

The J gene is TRBJ2-5, the V gene TRBV4-3; weak D call: TRBD2 (6 bases). CDR1 and CDR2 from the germline V gene are LGHNA and YSLEER. The CDR3 is made up of 14 amino acids. The ends were cut back, 6 bases at V and 1 base at J, with 12 bases in the middle. CDR3 in DNA: TGCGCCAGCAGTCATTTCGGGGGCCAAGAGACCCAGTACTTC. It is translated as CASSHFGGQETQYF.

The chain is built from TRBV18 and TRBJ1-2, with D unresolved. Germline V gene data show CDR1 as KGHSH and CDR2 as LQKENI. The CDR3 is 15 amino acids. The ends were cut back, 6 bases at V and 4 bases at J, with 18 bases in the middle. Here the CDR3 DNA reads TGTGCCAGCTCCCCAACGTTGGCGACACCCTATGGCTACACCTTC. As protein: CASSPTLATPYGYTF. Supplemented by reference TRBV18 and TRBJ1-2, the full variable domain reads NAGVMQNPRHLVRRRGQEARLRCSPMKGHSHVYWYRQLPEEGLKFMVYLQKENIIDESGMPKERFSAEFPKEGPSILRIQQVVRGDSAAYFCASSPTLATPYGYTFGSGTRLTVV.

Concerning this clone itself: Germline and junction disagree at one end, which may indicate a read error. This chain joins TRBV7-7 and TRBJ2-5, with 9 nucleotides matching TRBD2. This CDR3 comprises 15 residues. The germline V gene encodes CDR1 SSHAT and CDR2 FNYEAQ (reference sequence). CDR3 amino acids: CASSLAGAWEETQYF. CDR3 coding DNA: TGTGCTAGCAGCTTAGCGGGGGCATGGGAGGAGACCCAGTACTTC.

The rearrangement links TRBV6-5 to TRBJ1-1, with D uncertain. Germline lookup yields CDR1 MNHEY and CDR2 SVGAGI. The length of the CDR3 is 11 residues. Deletions cut 5 bases from V and 8 bases from J, with 9 bases between. CDR3 coding DNA: TGTGCCAGCAGTGGGATACAGGAAGCTTTCTTT. Translated: CASSGIQEAFF.

This clone showed up just a few times. The chain carries TRBV27 and TRBJ1-1; D is possibly TRBD1 (5 bases). The CDR3 is 14 amino acids. Germline loops: CDR1 MNHEY, CDR2 SMNVEV (reference sequence). Trimming removed 8 bases from V and 5 bases from J, with 18 bases in between. The CDR3 reads CASSTRGYWTEAFF. The CDR3 coding sequence is TGTGCCAGCTCCACACGGGGCTATTGGACTGAAGCTTTCTTT.

This clone came up a few times. This chain uses TRBV5-4 with TRBJ2-2; 11 positions match TRBD2. Germline V gene lookup returns CDR1 SGHNT and CDR2 YYREEE (reference sequence). The CDR3 length is 16 residues. J lost 3 bases, V lost 5 bases, and 6 bases had no gene match. The CDR3 bases are TGTGCCAGCAGGCTGGGACTAGCGGATTACACCGGGGAGCTGTTTTTT. Translated: CASRLGLADYTGELFF.

There are many counts of this clone. The gene calls are TRBV19 and TRBJ2-5, with D perhaps matching TRBD1 (6 bases). Trimming took off 5 bases at V and 5 bases at J, with 12 bases between the two ends. Germline V CDR1 and CDR2: LNHDA, SQIVND (reference sequence). The CDR3 contains 13 residues. Here the CDR3 reads CASSPGDVETQYF. In DNA, the CDR3 is TGTGCCAGTAGTCCAGGGGACGTGGAGACCCAGTACTTC. The full variable domain, its missing parts supplied by reference TRBV19 and TRBJ2-5, is DGGITQSPKYLFRKEGQNVTLSCEQNLNHDAMYWYRQDPGQGLRLIYYSQIVNDFQKGDIAEGYSVSREKKESFPLTVTSAQKNPTAFYLCASSPGDVETQYFGPGTRLLVL.

This clone was counted only a few times. The J gene is TRBJ1-6, the V gene TRBV2, with 7 bases matching TRBD1. Germline CDR1 SNHLY, CDR2 FYNNEI. There are 14 residues in the CDR3. Trimming removed 6 bases from V and 9 bases from J; junction bases left unmatched: 8. Here the CDR3 DNA reads TGTGCCAGCAGCACTACAGGGGATTCTTCACCCCTCCACTTT. Its translation: CASSTTGDSSPLHF.

This rearrangement joins TRBV28 to TRBJ1-6, with unresolved D. The ends were cut back, 5 bases at V and 7 bases at J, with 9 bases in the middle. This CDR3 is 13 amino acids long. In germline, CDR1 is MDHEN, CDR2 SYDVKM. For the CDR3, the DNA is TGTGCCAGCAGTCTCGCGGCGAATTCACCCCTCCACTTT. As protein: CASSLAANSPLHF.

This clone was observed a handful of times. The rearrangement joins TRBV19 to TRBJ1-1; TRBD1 might be the D (5 bases). Germline V gene sequence: CDR1 LNHDA, CDR2 SQIVND (reference sequence). V was clipped by 6 bases and J by 4 bases, with 18 bases between them. This CDR3 spans 15 amino acids. CDR3 region: CASSLIRDGGTEAFF. The CDR3 region has the DNA TGTGCCAGTAGCCTCATTCGGGACGGGGGCACTGAAGCTTTCTTT. The full variable domain, rest sourced from reference TRBV19 and TRBJ1-1, is DGGITQSPKYLFRKEGQNVTLSCEQNLNHDAMYWYRQDPGQGLRLIYYSQIVNDFQKGDIAEGYSVSREKKESFPLTVTSAQKNPTAFYLCASSLIRDGGTEAFFGQGTRLTVV.